The source of this TCR beta chain is a study of cytomegalovirus exposure and HLA in healthy donors. Germline-derived CDR1 and CDR2 are KGHSH and LQKENI. The CDR3 spans 14 residues. V lost 2 bases, J lost 4 bases, and 3 bases stayed unmatched. Sequencing used immunoSEQ multiplex PCR; TCRdb keeps in-frame clones, though not all of them. The sample contains about 240,000 clones, 75% to 90% of which appear only once. The sequence was collected from a young woman in good health and CMV-seropositive. The chain is built from TRBV18 and TRBJ1-2, with 8 bases aligning to TRBD1. Sequencing was performed on PBMCs. In nucleotides, the CDR3 is TGTGCCAGCTCACCAGAACAGGGGGTCTATGGCTACACCTTC. Translating gives CASSPEQGVYGYTF. Looking up the rest from reference TRBV18 and TRBJ1-2 gives the full variable domain: NAGVMQNPRHLVRRRGQEARLRCSPMKGHSHVYWYRQLPEEGLKFMVYLQKENIIDESGMPKERFSAEFPKEGPSILRIQQVVRGDSAAYFCASSPEQGVYGYTFGSGTRLTVV.